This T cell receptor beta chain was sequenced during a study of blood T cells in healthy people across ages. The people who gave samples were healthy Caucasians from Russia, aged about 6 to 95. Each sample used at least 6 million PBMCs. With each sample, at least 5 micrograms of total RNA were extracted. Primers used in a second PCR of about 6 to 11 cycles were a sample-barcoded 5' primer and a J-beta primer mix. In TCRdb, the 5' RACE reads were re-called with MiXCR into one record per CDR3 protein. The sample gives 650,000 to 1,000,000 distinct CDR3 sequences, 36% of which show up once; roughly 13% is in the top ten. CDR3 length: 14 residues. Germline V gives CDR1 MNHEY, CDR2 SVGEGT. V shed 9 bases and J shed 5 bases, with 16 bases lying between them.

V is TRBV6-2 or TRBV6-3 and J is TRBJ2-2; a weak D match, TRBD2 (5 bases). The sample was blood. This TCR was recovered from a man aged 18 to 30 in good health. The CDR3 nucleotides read TGTGCCAGTTCCGGGAACTCGGATACCGGGGAGCTGTTTTTT. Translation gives CASSGNSDTGELFF.